Listed below are T cell receptor beta chains from one sample, sequenced in a study of cytomegalovirus exposure and HLA in healthy donors. Sequencing was performed with immunoSEQ multiplex PCR; in TCRdb, only in-frame clones are kept and a portion is missing. The sample holds about 200,000 clones, over 75% seen once. Sample: PBMCs. These receptors came from a man aged 18 to 29 in good health and CMV-seronegative. CDR3s include the opening cysteine and the closing phenylalanine or tryptophan. The D gene is left open where the match is weak. Not every row has a clone size; where given, it reads once, few, many or a size class.

v_call	j_call	d_call	clone_size	cdr3_aa	cdr3_nt
TRBV16	TRBJ2-2	TRBD1	.	CASSPTGGADTGELFF	TGTGCCAGCAGCCCGACAGGGGGCGCGGACACCGGGGAGCTGTTTTTT
TRBV2	TRBJ1-2	TRBD1	once	CASIPRLTGEYGYTF	TGTGCCAGCATACCCCGGCTGACAGGGGAGTATGGCTACACCTTC
TRBV7-6	TRBJ2-1	TRBD2	few	CASSLGTSGSNNEQFF	TGTGCCAGCAGCTTAGGGACTAGCGGGAGTAACAATGAGCAGTTCTTC
TRBV4-2	TRBJ2-5	.	.	CASSQDLRETQYF	TGTGCCAGCAGCCAAGATTTGAGAGAGACCCAGTACTTC
TRBV25-1	TRBJ1-1	.	once	CASSEYGTGEAFF	TGTGCCAGCAGTGAATACGGAACAGGGGAAGCTTTCTTT
TRBV14	TRBJ1-2	.	few	CASSQETGNYGYTF	TGTGCCAGCAGCCAAGAGACGGGGAACTATGGCTACACCTTC
TRBV13	TRBJ2-2	TRBD2	.	CASSKTSGNRHTGELFF	TGTGCCAGCAGCAAAACCAGCGGGAATCGCCACACCGGGGAGCTGTTTTTT
TRBV9	TRBJ2-3	.	few	CASSVEGGTDTQYF	TGTGCCAGCAGCGTAGAGGGAGGCACAGATACGCAGTATTTT
TRBV4-3	TRBJ2-1	TRBD2	once	CASSLKRLAGANEQFF	TGCGCCAGCAGCCTTAAACGACTAGCGGGGGCCAATGAGCAGTTCTTC
TRBV6-5	TRBJ2-2	.	.	CASSRQTNTGELFF	TGTGCCAGCAGCAGACAGACGAACACCGGGGAGCTGTTTTTT
TRBV11-3	TRBJ1-1	.	.	CASSLTDTEAFF	TGTGCCAGCAGCTTGACAGACACTGAAGCTTTCTTT
TRBV27	TRBJ1-2	.	once	CASSGSPGTDGYTF	TGTGCCAGCAGTGGTTCCCCGGGGACTGATGGCTACACCTTC
TRBV5-6	TRBJ2-7	.	.	CASSLILSYEQYF	TGTGCCAGCAGCTTGATATTATCCTACGAGCAGTACTTC
TRBV18	TRBJ2-5	TRBD2	once	CASSPGTSGIQETQYF	TGTGCCAGCTCACCTGGGACTAGCGGGATCCAAGAGACCCAGTACTTC
TRBV7-2	TRBJ1-4	TRBD1	.	CASSTDRVNEKLFF	TGTGCCAGCAGCACAGACAGGGTTAATGAAAAACTGTTTTTT
TRBV29-1	TRBJ2-3	.	.	CSVFGGTSTDTQYF	TGCAGCGTCTTCGGGGGAACTAGCACAGATACGCAGTATTTT
TRBV11-3	TRBJ2-7	.	.	CASSFQVSEQYF	TGTGCCAGCAGCTTTCAGGTTTCCGAGCAGTACTTC
TRBV2	TRBJ1-2	.	once	CASSRDNRGYTF	TGTGCCAGCAGTCGGGACAACCGAGGCTACACCTTC
TRBV7-2	TRBJ1-6	TRBD1	.	CASSLTGQGGSPLHF	TGTGCCAGCAGCTTAACCGGGCAGGGGGGCTCACCCCTCCACTTT
TRBV4-3	TRBJ2-6	TRBD1	many	CASSQPTGPGANVLTF	TGCGCCAGCAGCCAACCGACAGGGCCAGGGGCCAACGTCCTGACTTTC
TRBV11-2	TRBJ2-5	.	.	CASSPAHGEETQYF	TGTGCCAGCAGCCCAGCACACGGGGAAGAGACCCAGTACTTC
TRBV18	TRBJ1-4	.	.	CASSPPGGKLFF	TGTGCCAGCTCACCACCGGGGGGAAAACTGTTTTTT
TRBV5-1	TRBJ2-1	.	.	CASSFTGDSYNEQFF	TGCGCCAGCAGCTTTACGGGGGACTCCTACAATGAGCAGTTCTTC
TRBV27	TRBJ2-6	TRBD2	.	CASSLGRGSGANVLTF	TGTGCCAGCAGTTTAGGGAGGGGATCAGGGGCCAACGTCCTGACTTTC
TRBV4-3	TRBJ2-7	TRBD2	.	CASSQDRGGYEQYF	TGCGCCAGCAGCCAAGATCGCGGGGGCTACGAGCAGTACTTC
TRBV20-1	TRBJ2-1	.	.	CSASLADEQFF	TGCAGTGCTAGTTTGGCGGATGAGCAGTTCTTC
TRBV5-1	TRBJ1-4	TRBD1	.	CASSLEVRGSTNEKLFF	TGCGCCAGCAGCTTGGAGGTCAGGGGGTCAACTAATGAAAAACTGTTTTTT
TRBV19	TRBJ2-7	.	.	CASSESGSAPYEQYF	TGTGCCAGTAGTGAATCCGGGAGCGCGCCGTACGAGCAGTACTTC
TRBV6-6	TRBJ2-4	TRBD1	.	CASNPGQDKNIQYF	TGTGCCAGCAACCCGGGACAGGATAAAAACATTCAGTACTTC
TRBV7-2	TRBJ1-4	.	.	CASSTPDRATNEKLFF	TGTGCCAGCAGCACCCCCGACAGAGCAACTAATGAAAAACTGTTTTTT
TRBV4-3	TRBJ1-2	TRBD1	.	CASSQEAGGGYGYTF	TGCGCCAGCAGCCAAGAGGCAGGGGGCGGGTATGGCTACACCTTC
TRBV7-8	TRBJ2-7	.	.	CASSYTGEVEQYF	TGTGCCAGCAGCTACACAGGGGAGGTTGAGCAGTACTTC
TRBV10-3	TRBJ2-5	.	.	CAISEEEQGPQETQYF	TGTGCCATCAGTGAGGAAGAACAGGGTCCCCAAGAGACCCAGTACTTC
TRBV14	TRBJ2-2	.	.	CASSQSVPGGELFF	TGTGCCAGCAGCCAATCCGTGCCCGGGGGGGAGCTGTTTTTT
TRBV4-1	TRBJ2-2	TRBD2	few	CASGVDSGRAGELFF	TGCGCCAGCGGGGTAGACAGCGGGAGGGCCGGGGAGCTGTTTTTT
TRBV6-5	TRBJ2-2	TRBD1	.	CAIATGTGDSGELFF	TGTGCCATCGCGACCGGGACAGGGGATTCCGGGGAGCTGTTTTTT
TRBV18	TRBJ2-3	TRBD2	.	CASSPSGTSGGRGTDTQYF	TGTGCCAGCTCACCTTCCGGGACTAGCGGGGGCAGGGGCACAGATACGCAGTATTTT
TRBV4-2	TRBJ2-1	TRBD2	.	CASSQVGLAGNNEQFF	TGTGCCAGCAGCCAGGTAGGACTAGCGGGGAACAATGAGCAGTTCTTC
TRBV5-6	TRBJ2-5	TRBD1	.	CASSSVGTDQETQYF	TGTGCCAGCAGCTCGGTGGGGACAGATCAAGAGACCCAGTACTTC
TRBV30	TRBJ2-2	.	.	CAWSVTGTTGELFF	TGTGCCTGGAGTGTTACAGGGACCACCGGGGAGCTGTTTTTT
TRBV6-1	TRBJ1-4	.	many	CASSDLDRTEKLFF	TGTGCCAGCAGTGATCTCGACAGGACAGAAAAACTGTTTTTT
TRBV7-9	TRBJ2-5	.	.	CASSSRETQYF	TGTGCCAGCAGCTCCCGAGAGACCCAGTACTTC
TRBV2	TRBJ2-7	TRBD1	.	CASSSSDRAYEQYF	TGTGCCAGCAGCTCAAGTGACAGGGCTTACGAGCAGTACTTC
TRBV5-4	TRBJ1-1	.	.	CASGVGQGTMNTEAFF	TGTGCCTCGGGAGTGGGGCAGGGCACAATGAACACTGAAGCTTTCTTT
TRBV4-3	TRBJ2-7	.	.	CASSQADSSYEQYF	TGCGCCAGCAGCCAAGCGGACAGTTCCTACGAGCAGTACTTC
TRBV18	TRBJ2-3	TRBD2	.	CASSPLGGADTQYF	TGTGCCAGCTCACCACTTGGGGGGGCAGATACGCAGTATTTT
TRBV27	TRBJ2-5	TRBD1	few	CASSLVGGQETQYF	TGTGCCAGCAGTTTAGTAGGGGGCCAGGAGACCCAGTACTTC
TRBV5-1	TRBJ2-5	TRBD1	.	CASSPRTGGEETQYF	TGCGCCAGCAGCCCCCGGACAGGGGGAGAAGAGACCCAGTACTTC
TRBV9	TRBJ2-7	TRBD1	.	CASSAGQGYSYEQYF	TGTGCCAGCAGCGCGGGACAGGGGTACTCCTACGAGCAGTACTTC
TRBV7-3	TRBJ1-5	TRBD1	.	CASSAGTGVQPQHF	TGTGCCAGCAGCGCCGGGACAGGGGTTCAGCCCCAGCATTTT
TRBV30	TRBJ1-2	.	.	CASQEGRSNYGYTF	TGTGCCTCACAGGAGGGGCGTTCGAACTATGGCTACACCTTC
TRBV7-2	TRBJ1-1	.	.	CASSSQGGTEAFF	TGTGCCAGCAGCTCACAGGGTGGCACTGAAGCTTTCTTT
TRBV5-1	TRBJ2-2	.	.	CASSLGDINTGELFF	TGCGCCAGCAGCTTGGGGGACATCAACACCGGGGAGCTGTTTTTT